The TCR beta chain described here comes from a study of blood T cell repertoires in COVID-19. V lost 5 bases, J lost 3 bases, and 8 bases lay in between. CDR1 SEHNR and CDR2 FQNEAQ come from the germline V gene (reference sequence). CDR3 length equals 13 residues. In the authors' methods: Estimated nucleated cell counts came from reference gene primer amplification. Profiling relied on immunoSEQ multiplex PCR, and the TCRdb table lists in-frame clones only, not all of them. V, J and clone size were drawn from that table, and D and trimming were deduced from the DNA. Of around 120,000 clones listed, around 89% were seen once; the top ten hold roughly 32%.

The material sequenced was peripheral blood. The sequence came from a woman at least 80 years old with acute or convalescent COVID-19. The V call is TRBV7-9, the J call TRBJ1-5; no reliable D call. The CDR3 nucleotides are TGTGCCAGCAGCCCCCTTAACAATCAGCCCCAGCATTTT. Translating it yields CASSPLNNQPQHF.